This entry concerns a single T cell receptor (beta chain). The antigen is not known. The study used samples holding about 0.85-10 million cryopreserved PBMC before DNA extraction. These data come from a study of long-term antiretroviral therapy in people with HIV. Study-wide results and limits: Relative to control repertoires, HIV repertoires exhibited narrower CDR3 length ranges.

Survey-level immunoSEQ v3.0 assays were run. Data came from immunoSEQ multiplex PCR; TCRdb stores just in-frame clones and leaves some out. Of some 23,000 clones listed, over 90% are singletons. This CDR3 is built from 12 residues. CDR1 is SGHRS, CDR2 YFSETQ, per germline. Trimming removed 2 bases at V and 4 bases at J, with 6 bases between. This specimen consisted of unsorted PBMCs, obtained 7.6 years after starting antiretroviral therapy. The TCR originated in a woman in her forties with HIV. This chain joins TRBV5-1 and TRBJ2-5; a possible D gene is TRBD2 (6 bases). CDR3 in amino acids: CASSFSGETQYF. The DNA for the CDR3 is TGCGCCAGCAGCTTTAGCGGAGAGACCCAGTACTTC.